This is a list of T cell receptor beta chains from one sample in a study of response to subunit inactivated influenza vaccine. In TCRdb, the RT-PCR reads were re-called with MiXCR into one record per CDR3 protein. This sample carries 500,000 to 600,000 distinct CDR3 sequences, approximately 10% of them seen once, and the ten largest clones take about 11%. These data also featured in a second study, about T cells expressing NK-cell markers.

Sequenced material: PBMCs from blood, taken on the day of vaccination. The receptors derive from a man aged 45-60 years who received an inactivated influenza vaccine. The CDR3 runs from the conserved cysteine through the conserved F or W. Size values are once, few and many counts, or a class for expanded clones, and some rows have none.

clone_size: many
v_call: TRBV12-3/TRBV12-4
j_call: TRBJ2-5
cdr3_aa: CASSSSGTQYF

clone_size: -
v_call: TRBV7-2
j_call: TRBJ2-1
cdr3_aa: CASSLAYARAPLGQFF

clone_size: many
v_call: TRBV4-1
j_call: TRBJ2-1
cdr3_aa: CASSQVWTSGVSYNEQFF

clone_size: -
v_call: TRBV28
j_call: TRBJ2-7
cdr3_aa: CASTYNDGIYEQYF

clone_size: few
v_call: TRBV24-1
j_call: TRBJ2-5
cdr3_aa: CATSAPERETQYF

clone_size: -
v_call: TRBV27
j_call: TRBJ2-7
cdr3_aa: CASSFSGTDYEQYF

clone_size: -
v_call: TRBV20-1
j_call: TRBJ2-2
cdr3_aa: CSVPGAGGLFGELFF

clone_size: -
v_call: TRBV18
j_call: TRBJ2-7
cdr3_aa: CASSPGGNSYEQYF

clone_size: many
v_call: TRBV4-3
j_call: TRBJ2-1
cdr3_aa: CASSQEGTSGYNEQFF

clone_size: -
v_call: TRBV3-1
j_call: TRBJ2-7
cdr3_aa: CASSQVTGGDYEQYF

clone_size: few
v_call: TRBV7-8
j_call: TRBJ2-3
cdr3_aa: CASSPRDQAINTQYF

clone_size: few
v_call: TRBV28
j_call: TRBJ2-1
cdr3_aa: CASAETLSSYNEQFF

clone_size: few
v_call: TRBV6-5
j_call: TRBJ2-1
cdr3_aa: CASSYSGRANNEQFF

clone_size: few
v_call: TRBV2
j_call: TRBJ2-1
cdr3_aa: CASSEVRGFNEQFF

clone_size: -
v_call: TRBV28
j_call: TRBJ2-3
cdr3_aa: CASSDAGTSGTDTQYF

clone_size: -
v_call: TRBV12-3/TRBV12-4
j_call: TRBJ2-2
cdr3_aa: CASTKSNRATGELFF

clone_size: many
v_call: TRBV5-1
j_call: TRBJ2-1
cdr3_aa: CASSLRASAPPYNEQFF

clone_size: -
v_call: TRBV6-5
j_call: TRBJ2-5
cdr3_aa: CASSYSARETQYF

clone_size: many
v_call: TRBV29-1
j_call: TRBJ2-1
cdr3_aa: CSVLGLAGGSYNEQFF

clone_size: few
v_call: TRBV7-2
j_call: TRBJ2-7
cdr3_aa: CASSLAYGAEQYF

clone_size: -
v_call: TRBV15
j_call: TRBJ1-2
cdr3_aa: CATSSGTGGISGYTF

clone_size: -
v_call: TRBV7-6
j_call: TRBJ2-1
cdr3_aa: CASSLGRGAGNEQFF

clone_size: many
v_call: TRBV28
j_call: TRBJ2-7
cdr3_aa: CASSSFTDRGKEQYF